The rows below give T cell receptor beta chains drawn from one sample of a study of PD-L1 blockade in urothelial cancer. The assay was immunoSEQ multiplex PCR, and TCRdb's table has in-frame clones only and misses some. The data contain around 40,000 clones, around 89% of them singletons. Sequencing used PBMCs, obtained around atezolizumab (anti-PD-L1) treatment. These receptors were taken from a man aged 55 to 70 with urothelial cancer. CDR3s leave out the opening cysteine and the closing phenylalanine or tryptophan. Each record gives: J gene, V gene, clone size, CDR3 protein. Where a row states a size, it is once, few, many or the class of an expanded clone; other rows omit it.

TRBJ2-7 | TRBV10-3 | - | AIRDDRVNEQY
TRBJ2-5 | TRBV5-4 | - | ASSLDRAPQETQY
TRBJ1-5 | TRBV2 | once | ASSFQTADQPQH
TRBJ2-7 | TRBV2 | - | ASSLLPTGLPIAEQY
TRBJ2-3 | TRBV7-2 | - | ASSLIASGSADTQY
TRBJ2-5 | TRBV5-1 | - | ASSYGQGETQY
TRBJ2-1 | TRBV5-1 | - | ASRGLAGTHNEQF
TRBJ1-2 | TRBV7-2 | - | ASSPPHHQGAGYT
TRBJ1-3 | TRBV29-1 | - | SVEDPSPTGGGNTIY
TRBJ2-3 | TRBV2 | - | ASSRLAGGFDTQY
TRBJ2-1 | TRBV7-8 | - | ASSLAQGNYNEQF
TRBJ2-5 | TRBV7-2 | - | ASSRLQGRSGETQY
TRBJ2-3 | TRBV29-1 | - | SVQRREYTQY
TRBJ2-3 | TRBV15 | - | ATSRPVDTQY
TRBJ2-3 | TRBV28 | - | ASSFYRRAWNTQY
TRBJ2-5 | TRBV11-2 | - | ASSRGDGGSQETQY
TRBJ1-5 | TRBV7-8 | - | ASSSVTGFGNQPQH
TRBJ2-5 | TRBV7-2 | - | ASSLDKLTTQY
TRBJ1-1 | TRBV7-6 | - | ASSSTRPPGAEAF
TRBJ1-1 | TRBV7-9 | - | ASSSVGGTEAF
TRBJ2-7 | TRBV11-1 | - | ASSWLAGESYEQY
TRBJ2-1 | TRBV11-3 | - | ASSLGPGLEF
TRBJ2-2 | TRBV5-1 | - | ASSHLRQGGPPGELF
TRBJ2-7 | TRBV29-1 | - | SVGPGGTTYEQY
TRBJ2-7 | TRBV7-9 | - | ASSSPRFTSVDEQY
TRBJ2-5 | TRBV6-5 | - | ASSYSGLAGGETQY
TRBJ2-1 | TRBV4-2 | - | ASSQEFRGREQF
TRBJ2-5 | TRBV11-2 | once | ASSLNPGQETQY
TRBJ1-1 | TRBV27 | - | ASSHRRGAEGTEAF
TRBJ2-2 | TRBV5-1 | - | ASRPVANTGELF
TRBJ2-5 | TRBV28 | - | ASSHYRGRETQY
TRBJ2-3 | TRBV5-1 | - | ASSLELAGSFPSTDTQY
TRBJ1-1 | TRBV11-3 | once | ASSLVSRTEMNTEAF
TRBJ1-1 | TRBV28 | - | ASSFSGTGQAEAF
TRBJ2-5 | TRBV7-8 | - | ASSRLAGGIYETQY
TRBJ2-4 | TRBV29-1 | - | SVEDPRLAGRNIQY
TRBJ2-3 | TRBV6-6 | - | ASSPLAGELDTQY
TRBJ2-5 | TRBV6-5 | - | ASRGGGVRTQY
TRBJ2-5 | TRBV4-1 | few | ASSQEKSSGLAGEETQY
TRBJ2-1 | TRBV7-9 | - | ASIGGQGFHEQF
TRBJ2-3 | TRBV11-3 | - | ASSTRTSGGDTDTQY
TRBJ2-1 | TRBV11-2 | - | ASSLAGGVMGNEQF
TRBJ1-2 | TRBV10-3 | - | AISESTGQGNYGYT
TRBJ2-1 | TRBV27 | - | ASISSWGQGLNEQF
TRBJ2-3 | TRBV29-1 | - | SARRGLATDTQY
TRBJ2-3 | TRBV5-1 | - | ASSLTHVAGGTDTQY
TRBJ1-1 | TRBV5-4 | - | ASSLEQGGRPF
TRBJ1-1 | TRBV6-1 | - | ASSVMNTEAF
TRBJ1-1 | TRBV13 | - | ASSTTGGPEAF
TRBJ2-1 | TRBV2 | - | ASSPQGGSSYNEQF
TRBJ1-1 | TRBV18 | - | ASSADRGRNTEAF
TRBJ2-3 | TRBV6-5 | - | ASSYSAGQSRN
TRBJ2-5 | TRBV7-9 | - | ASSAPLQETQY
TRBJ2-7 | TRBV19 | - | ASSTSGRGEQY
TRBJ1-4 | TRBV5-4 | once | ASSHMQGEKLF
TRBJ2-7 | TRBV6-6 | - | ASRTGYEQY
TRBJ1-1 | TRBV7-2 | - | ASRVTGNEAF
TRBJ2-3 | TRBV5-8 | - | ASSLRQGPTDTQY
TRBJ1-5 | TRBV2 | - | ASSAQTLSNQPQH